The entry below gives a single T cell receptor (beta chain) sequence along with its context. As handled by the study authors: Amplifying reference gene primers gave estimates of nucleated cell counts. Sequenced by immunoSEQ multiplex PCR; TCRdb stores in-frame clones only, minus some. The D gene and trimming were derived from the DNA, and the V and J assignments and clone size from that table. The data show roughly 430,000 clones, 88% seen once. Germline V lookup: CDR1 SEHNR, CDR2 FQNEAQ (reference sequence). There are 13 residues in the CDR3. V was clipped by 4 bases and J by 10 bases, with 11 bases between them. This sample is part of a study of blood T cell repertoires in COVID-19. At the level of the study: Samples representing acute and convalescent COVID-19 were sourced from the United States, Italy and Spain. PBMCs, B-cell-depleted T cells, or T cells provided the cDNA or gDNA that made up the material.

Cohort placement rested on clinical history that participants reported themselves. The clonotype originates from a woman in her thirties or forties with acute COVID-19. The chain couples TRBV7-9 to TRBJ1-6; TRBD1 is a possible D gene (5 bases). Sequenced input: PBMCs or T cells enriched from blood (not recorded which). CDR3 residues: CASSSQGPSPLHF. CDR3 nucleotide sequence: TGTGCCAGCAGCTCCCAGGGCCCCTCACCCCTCCACTTT.